This TCR beta chain was sequenced in a study of blood T cell repertoires in COVID-19. The authors' processing: Amplification of reference gene primers was used by the study to estimate nucleated cell counts. This table comes from immunoSEQ multiplex PCR, and its TCRdb copy is limited to in-frame clones, with some not included. V and J calls and clone size follow that table, whereas D and trimming were derived from the DNA. The table lists nearly 300,000 clones, 70% to 85% of them singletons. The CDR3 contains 15 residues. The V and J ends lost 1 base and 1 base respectively, with 10 bases between them. Germline lookup yields CDR1 LNHDA and CDR2 SQIVND (reference sequence). Enrolment of Seattle patients took place during active infection, and they were followed longitudinally.

Sequenced sample: peripheral blood. The chain employs TRBV19 and TRBJ1-1; no firm D call. This TCR came from a human donor with COVID-19, enrolled during active disease. The donor label of this sample is uncertain. CDR3 amino acids: CASSIGPIGNTEAFF. Here the CDR3 DNA reads TGTGCCAGTAGTATAGGCCCGATCGGGAACACTGAAGCTTTCTTT.